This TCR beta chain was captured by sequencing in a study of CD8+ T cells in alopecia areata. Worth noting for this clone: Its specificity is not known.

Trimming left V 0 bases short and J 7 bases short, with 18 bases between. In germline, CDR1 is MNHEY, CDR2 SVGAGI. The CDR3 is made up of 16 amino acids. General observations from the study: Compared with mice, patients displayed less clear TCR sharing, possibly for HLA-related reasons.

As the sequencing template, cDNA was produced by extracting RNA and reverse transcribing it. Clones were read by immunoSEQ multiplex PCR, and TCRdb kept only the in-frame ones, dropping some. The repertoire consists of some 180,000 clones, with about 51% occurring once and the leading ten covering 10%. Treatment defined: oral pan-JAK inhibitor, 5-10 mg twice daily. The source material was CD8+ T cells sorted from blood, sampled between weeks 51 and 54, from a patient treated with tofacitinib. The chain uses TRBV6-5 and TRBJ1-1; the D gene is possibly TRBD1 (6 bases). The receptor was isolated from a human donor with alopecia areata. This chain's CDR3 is CASSYSRQGLENEAFF. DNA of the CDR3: TGTGCCAGCAGTTACTCGCGCCAGGGGCTAGAGAATGAAGCTTTCTTT.